One sample yielded the 13 T cell receptor beta chains listed below, sequenced in a study of cytotoxic CD8 clonotypes in ibrutinib-treated CLL. Method: immunoSEQ multiplex PCR; TCRdb's copy keeps in-frame clones and lacks some. The data show 200,000 to 250,000 clones, with about four fifths seen just once and more than 9.5% held by the top ten. Sequenced here: PBMCs, sampled after 12 months of ibrutinib treatment. All receptors derive from a human donor with chronic lymphocytic leukemia.

This clone was recorded at least ten times. This chain joins TRBV25-1 and TRBJ2-2, with TRBD1 matching 7 bases. This CDR3 contains 14 residues. Germline CDR1 and CDR2: MGHDK and SYGVNS. The ends lost 4 bases at V and 7 bases at J; junction bases unmatched: 6. The CDR3 loop is CASSVTDRVGELFF. Written as DNA, the CDR3 is TGTGCCAGCAGTGTCACCGACAGGGTCGGGGAGCTGTTTTTT.

V is TRBV7-9 and J is TRBJ1-1; D not certain. The CDR3 extends over 16 amino acids. In germline, CDR1 is SEHNR, CDR2 FQNEAQ (reference sequence). The V end was cut by 6 bases, the J end by 1 base, with 18 bases between. DNA of the CDR3: TGTGCCAGCAGTCTTCGCCCAACGTGGACGAACACTGAAGCTTTCTTT. Translated: CASSLRPTWTNTEAFF. Variable domain in full (rest from reference TRBV7-9 and TRBJ1-1): DTGVSQNPRHKITKRGQNVTFRCDPISEHNRLYWYRQTLGQGPEFLTYFQNEAQLEKSRLLSDRFSAERPKGSFSTLEIQRTEQGDSAMYLCASSLRPTWTNTEAFFGQGTRLTVV.

This chain links TRBV19 with TRBJ2-7; D gene uncertain. V dropped 3 bases and J dropped 0 bases, with 12 bases sitting between them. The CDR3 totals 15 residues. In germline, CDR1 is LNHDA, CDR2 SQIVND (reference sequence). The CDR3 nucleotides are TGTGCCAGTAGTATCGTGGCTTCCGGCTCCTACGAGCAGTACTTC. Its translation is CASSIVASGSYEQYF.

The J gene is TRBJ2-5, the V gene TRBV30; D is unresolved. Germline CDR1 reads GTSNPN; CDR2 reads SVGIG (reference sequence). V dropped 2 bases and J dropped 0 bases, with 16 bases sitting between them. This CDR3 spans 16 amino acids. The CDR3 DNA sequence: TGTGCCTGGAGTTTGGGCCTCGCCCCTGACCAAGAGACCCAGTACTTC. Translating it yields CAWSLGLAPDQETQYF.

This clone has just one count. This sequence joins TRBV4-2 and TRBJ1-2; D not certain. V shed 0 bases and J shed 2 bases, with 16 bases lying between them. This CDR3 comprises 17 residues. The germline V gene encodes CDR1 LGHNA and CDR2 YNFKEQ. CDR3 protein: CASSQEGPGPSNYGYTF. CDR3 nucleotide sequence: TGTGCCAGCAGCCAAGAGGGTCCTGGCCCCTCCAACTATGGCTACACCTTC.

This clone came up a few times. V is TRBV7-9 and J is TRBJ2-2, with TRBD1 matching 7 bases. CDR3 length: 16 residues. With 5 bases clipped from V and 3 bases from J, the junction kept 9 bases outside the gene matches. Germline loops: CDR1 SEHNR, CDR2 FQNEAQ (reference sequence). CDR3 region: CASSRPRGRDTGELFF. The CDR3 DNA follows: TGTGCCAGCAGCCGCCCAAGGGGGCGCGACACCGGGGAGCTGTTTTTT.

J is TRBJ2-3 and V is TRBV29-1, with D possibly matching TRBD1 (6 bases). Germline V CDR1 and CDR2: SQVTM, ANQGSEA. The CDR3 is 12 amino acids. V was pared by 7 bases and J by 3 bases, with 11 bases between. The DNA of the CDR3 is TGCAGCGATCGGACAGAGACAGATACGCAGTATTTT. This sequence encodes CSDRTETDTQYF.

V is TRBV28 and J is TRBJ1-1; no clear D. CDR3 size: 15 residues. From germline, CDR1 is MDHEN and CDR2 SYDVKM. Trimming cost V 1 base and J 1 base, with 10 bases left between them. The CDR3 coding sequence is TGTGCCAGCAGTTTATCCCCAGGCTCGAACACTGAAGCTTTCTTT. Encoded protein: CASSLSPGSNTEAFF.

The chain carries TRBV15 and TRBJ1-5, with D unclear. Germline V gene data show CDR1 as LNHNV and CDR2 as YYDKDF (reference sequence). The CDR3 covers 16 residues. Trimming removed 1 base at V and 2 bases at J, with 12 bases between. CDR3 sequence: CATSRGGSVGNQPQHF. The CDR3 nucleotides read TGTGCCACCAGCAGAGGCGGATCCGTGGGCAATCAGCCCCAGCATTTT.

The chain carries TRBV19 and TRBJ2-1, with 13 bases aligning to TRBD2. V lost 8 bases to trimming and J lost 9 bases; unmatched junction nucleotides: 16. The CDR3 has 17 amino acids. Germline V lookup: CDR1 LNHDA, CDR2 SQIVND (reference sequence). This chain's CDR3 is CASDGTSGIQGFGEQFF. The CDR3 DNA reads as TGTGCCAGTGATGGGACTAGCGGGATCCAAGGATTTGGTGAGCAGTTCTTC.

The rearrangement uses TRBV29-1 and TRBJ2-5; D is possibly TRBD2 (6 bases). With 7 bases removed from V and 2 bases from J, the gap between germline ends came to 11 bases. Germline CDR1 is SQVTM and CDR2 is ANQGSEA. This CDR3 comprises 12 residues. CDR3 amino acids: CSGRRAQETQYF. CDR3 DNA: TGCAGCGGGCGGAGGGCACAAGAGACCCAGTACTTC.

This clone has only one observation. The chain has TRBV2 and TRBJ1-1; D unresolved. Germline V gives CDR1 SNHLY, CDR2 FYNNEI. V shed 9 bases and J shed 0 bases, with 5 bases lying between them. CDR3 length equals 11 residues. CDR3 sequence: CASKLNTEAFF. The CDR3 DNA sequence: TGTGCCAGTAAATTGAACACTGAAGCTTTCTTT. The entire variable domain, with the rest obtained from reference TRBV2 and TRBJ1-1, is as follows: EPEVTQTPSHQVTQMGQEVILRCVPISNHLYFYWYRQILGQKVEFLVSFYNNEISEKSEIFDDQFSVERPDGSNFTLKIRSTKLEDSAMYFCASKLNTEAFFGQGTRLTVV.

The chain employs TRBV5-1 and TRBJ2-3; D is undetermined. The CDR3 extends over 14 amino acids. The germline V and J ends were trimmed by 0 bases and 1 base, with 6 bases remaining between them. Germline CDR1 reads SGHRS; CDR2 reads YFSETQ. The CDR3 reads CASSLGVGTDTQYF. In nucleotides, the CDR3 is TGCGCCAGCAGCTTGGGGGTCGGCACAGATACGCAGTATTTT. Combining the CDR3 with reference TRBV5-1 and TRBJ2-3 gives the whole variable domain KAGVTQTPRYLIKTRGQQVTLSCSPISGHRSVSWYQQTPGQGLQFLFEYFSETQRNKGNFPGRFSGRQFSNSRSEMNVSTLELGDSALYLCASSLGVGTDTQYFGPGTRLTVL.